What follows describes a single TCR beta chain. Its antigen is still unknown. These data belong to a study of cytomegalovirus exposure and HLA in healthy donors. Study results and caveats: Several top significant clusters appeared, in a later analysis, to be linked to common viral pathogens. Rarity marked most TCR sequences, yet some public TCRs occurred in many donors. On later analysis, the bulk of CMV-associated TCR beta chains appeared to be HLA-restricted.

Trimming took 6 bases from V and 0 from J, leaving 14 bases between them. Per germline, CDR1 MDHEN and CDR2 SYDVKM. The CDR3 has 15 amino acids. PCR amplification relied on 60 Vbeta primers (plus 13 Jbeta primers). Generated by immunoSEQ multiplex PCR, the TCRdb table keeps only in-frame clones and is missing some. The sample lists some 210,000 clones, 85% to 90% seen once, with around 1.4% in the top ten. The sequenced sample was PBMCs. This rearrangement joins TRBV28 to TRBJ2-5, with a weak D call TRBD2 (6 bases). The receptor was derived from a man aged 30 to 45 in good health and CMV-seronegative. The CDR3 protein is CASRPGLSYQETQYF. The CDR3 bases are TGTGCCAGCAGACCGGGACTCTCGTACCAAGAGACCCAGTACTTC.